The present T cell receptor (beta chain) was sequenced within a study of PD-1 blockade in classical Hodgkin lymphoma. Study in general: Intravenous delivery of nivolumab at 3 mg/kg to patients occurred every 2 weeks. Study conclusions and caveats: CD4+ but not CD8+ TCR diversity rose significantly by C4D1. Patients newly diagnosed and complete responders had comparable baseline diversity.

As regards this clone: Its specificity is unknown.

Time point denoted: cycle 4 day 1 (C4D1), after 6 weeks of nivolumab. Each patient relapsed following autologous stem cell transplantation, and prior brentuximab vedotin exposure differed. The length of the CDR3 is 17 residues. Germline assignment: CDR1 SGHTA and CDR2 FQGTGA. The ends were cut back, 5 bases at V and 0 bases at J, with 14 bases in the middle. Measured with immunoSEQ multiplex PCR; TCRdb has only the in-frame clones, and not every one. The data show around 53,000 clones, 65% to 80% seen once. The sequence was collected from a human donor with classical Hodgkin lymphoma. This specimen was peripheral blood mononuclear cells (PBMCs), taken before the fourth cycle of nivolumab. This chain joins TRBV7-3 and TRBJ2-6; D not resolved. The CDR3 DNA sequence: TGTGCCAGCAGCCCCTACCGACCCGGCTCTGGGGCCAACGTCCTGACTTTC. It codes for CASSPYRPGSGANVLTF. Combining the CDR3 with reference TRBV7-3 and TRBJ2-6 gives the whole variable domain GAGVSQTPSNKVTEKGKYVELRCDPISGHTALYWYRQSLGQGPEFLIYFQGTGAADDSGLPNDRFFAVRPEGSVSTLKIQRTERGDSAVYLCASSPYRPGSGANVLTFGAGSRLTVL.